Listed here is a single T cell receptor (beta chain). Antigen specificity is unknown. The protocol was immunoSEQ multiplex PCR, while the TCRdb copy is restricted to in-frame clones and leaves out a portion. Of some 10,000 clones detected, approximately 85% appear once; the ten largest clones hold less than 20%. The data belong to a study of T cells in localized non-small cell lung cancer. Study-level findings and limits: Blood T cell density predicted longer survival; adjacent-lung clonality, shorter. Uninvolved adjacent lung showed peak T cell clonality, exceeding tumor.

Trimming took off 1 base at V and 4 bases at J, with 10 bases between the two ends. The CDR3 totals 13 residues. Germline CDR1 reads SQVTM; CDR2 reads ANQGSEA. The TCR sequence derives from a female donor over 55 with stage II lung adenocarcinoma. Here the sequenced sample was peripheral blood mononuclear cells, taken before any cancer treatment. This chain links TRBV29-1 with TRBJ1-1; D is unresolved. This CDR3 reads CSVEAFGGTEAFF. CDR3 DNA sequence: TGCAGCGTTGAAGCATTTGGCGGCACTGAAGCTTTCTTT. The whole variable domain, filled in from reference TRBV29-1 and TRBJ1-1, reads SAVISQKPSRDICQRGTSLTIQCQVDSQVTMMFWYRQQPGQSLTLIATANQGSEATYESGFVIDKFPISRPNLTFSTLTVSNMSPEDSSIYLCSVEAFGGTEAFFGQGTRLTVV.